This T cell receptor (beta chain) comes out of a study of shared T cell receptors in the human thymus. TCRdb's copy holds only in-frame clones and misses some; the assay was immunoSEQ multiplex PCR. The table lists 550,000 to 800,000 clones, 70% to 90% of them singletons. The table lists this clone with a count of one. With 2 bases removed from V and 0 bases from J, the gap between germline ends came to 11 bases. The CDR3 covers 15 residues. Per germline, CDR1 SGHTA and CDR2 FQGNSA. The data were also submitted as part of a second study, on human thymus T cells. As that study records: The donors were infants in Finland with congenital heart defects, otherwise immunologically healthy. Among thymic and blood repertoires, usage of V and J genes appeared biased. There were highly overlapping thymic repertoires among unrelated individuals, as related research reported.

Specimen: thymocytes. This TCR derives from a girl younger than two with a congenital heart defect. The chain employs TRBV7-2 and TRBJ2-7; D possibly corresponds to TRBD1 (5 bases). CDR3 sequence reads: CASSLLGHFSYEQYF. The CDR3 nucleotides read TGTGCCAGCAGCTTACTTGGACACTTCTCCTACGAGCAGTACTTC.